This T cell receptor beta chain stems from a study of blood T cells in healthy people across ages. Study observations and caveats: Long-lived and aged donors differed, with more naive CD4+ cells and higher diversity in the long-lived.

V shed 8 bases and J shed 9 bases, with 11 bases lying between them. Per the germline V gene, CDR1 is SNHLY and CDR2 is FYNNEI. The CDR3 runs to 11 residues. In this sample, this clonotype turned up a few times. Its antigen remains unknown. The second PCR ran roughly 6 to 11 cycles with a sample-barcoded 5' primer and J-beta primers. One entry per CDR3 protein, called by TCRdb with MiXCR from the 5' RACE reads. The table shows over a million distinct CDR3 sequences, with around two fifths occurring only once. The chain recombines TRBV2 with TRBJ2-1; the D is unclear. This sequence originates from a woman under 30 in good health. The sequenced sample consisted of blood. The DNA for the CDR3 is TGTGCCAGCCGGCAGGTGGTTGAGCAGTTCTTC. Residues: CASRQVVEQFF. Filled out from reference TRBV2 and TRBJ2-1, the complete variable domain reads EPEVTQTPSHQVTQMGQEVILRCVPISNHLYFYWYRQILGQKVEFLVSFYNNEISEKSEIFDDQFSVERPDGSNFTLKIRSTKLEDSAMYFCASRQVVEQFFGPGTRLTVL.